Listed below are T cell receptor beta chains from one sample, sequenced in a study of blood T cell repertoires in COVID-19. TCRdb's table, derived via immunoSEQ multiplex PCR, lists solely in-frame clones and lacks some. The sample records a few hundred thousand clones, roughly 89% being singletons. The sequenced sample was peripheral blood. The receptors stem from a woman in her thirties or forties who had recovered from COVID-19. The CDR3 runs from the conserved cysteine through the conserved F or W. Size is omitted from some rows. Given values are once, few, many or a class for expanded clones.

size	V	CDR3
-	TRBV6-1	CASSEPGVGEAFF
-	TRBV2	CASKGGTGGRETQYF
-	TRBV30	CAWSSGTNTGELFF
-	TRBV7-3	CASSPVSGRSGELFF
few	TRBV11-3	CASSLDITEAFF
-	TRBV5-4	CASSLGGGRNQETQYF
-	TRBV11-3	CASSLSEETGELFF
-	TRBV5-1	CASSWTGDEQYF
-	TRBV28	CASSFGYGSGRSNTGELFF
-	TRBV11-3	CASSLDPGGRGNEQFF
-	TRBV13	CASSLGQSSYEQYF
-	TRBV11-2	CASSEVAGRYEQYF
-	TRBV7-3	CASSSGRGSYNEQFF
-	TRBV27	CASRLAGSTDTQYF
-	TRBV6-5	CASRLQGSTGELFF
-	TRBV4-1	CASSQDPSGTGGELFF
-	TRBV4-1	CASSQDLAFGYTF
-	TRBV6-5	CASRAGTSLETQYF
-	TRBV30	CAWSSLYYEQYF
-	TRBV11-3	CASSYGQPSYNEQFF
-	TRBV5-1	CASSFEVPPYEQYF
-	TRBV13	CASSLDPGKGLAGVMEQFF
-	TRBV18	CASSRTGMNTGELFF
-	TRBV28	CASSPNDRFPRQPQHF
-	TRBV7-8	CASSLPGVEQFF
-	TRBV19	CASRWGTGTYSNQPQHF
-	TRBV5-4	CASSIGTGDSNQPQHF
-	TRBV6-5	CASLLAGADTQYF
-	TRBV2	CASSPTGGGEQYF
-	TRBV6-6	CASSPGTSGWSGTDTQYF
-	TRBV27	CASSTTTGFTNTQYF
-	TRBV12-3/TRBV12-4	CASSSRLGREAFF